These T cell receptor beta chains were read from a single sample in a study of T cells in Graves' hyperthyroidism and ophthalmopathy. TCRdb re-analysed the multiplex PCR reads in MiXCR, keeping a single row per CDR3 protein. This table has 300,000 to 450,000 distinct CDR3 sequences, about 14% appearing once. What was sequenced was blood. These receptors all stem from a woman in her 30s with Graves' ophthalmopathy. Each CDR3 is given with its conserved first and last residue. The order of the fields is CDR3 protein, CDR3 DNA, V gene, D gene, clone size, J gene. The D gene is left open where the match is weak. Clone sizes are given selectively: once, few, many, or a class where the clone is expanded.

CDR3: CASSLFAGLAGNTIYF
DNA: TGTGCCAGCAGTTTATTTGCGGGGCTCGCTGGAAACACCATATATTTT
V: TRBV12-3/TRBV12-4
D: .
size: many
J: TRBJ1-3

CDR3: CASSFVPGLENTEAFF
DNA: TGTGCCAGCAGTTTCGTCCCGGGACTGGAGAACACTGAAGCTTTCTTT
V: TRBV7-9
D: .
size: many
J: TRBJ1-1

CDR3: CASSNAPGRGRYGYTF
DNA: TGTGCCAGCAGCAACGCCCCCGGCAGGGGGCGGTATGGCTACACCTTC
V: TRBV28
D: TRBD1
size: many
J: TRBJ1-2

CDR3: CSVEEDTEAFF
DNA: TGCAGCGTTGAAGAGGACACTGAAGCTTTCTTT
V: TRBV29-1
D: .
size: .
J: TRBJ1-1

CDR3: CASRQGTELSSETQYF
DNA: TGTGCCAGCAGGCAGGGAACGGAATTATCAAGCGAGACCCAGTACTTC
V: TRBV5-6
D: .
size: few
J: TRBJ2-5

CDR3: CASSQGRVSETDTQYF
DNA: TGTGCCAGCAGCCAAGGCAGGGTCTCTGAAACAGATACGCAGTATTTT
V: TRBV3-1
D: .
size: .
J: TRBJ2-3

CDR3: CSATGSVVGYEQYF
DNA: TGCAGTGCTACGGGGTCCGTCGTTGGCTACGAGCAGTACTTC
V: TRBV20-1
D: .
size: many
J: TRBJ2-7

CDR3: CSARDGGQGGNEQFF
DNA: TGCAGTGCTAGAGATGGAGGCCAGGGGGGCAATGAGCAGTTCTTC
V: TRBV20-1
D: .
size: few
J: TRBJ2-1

CDR3: CASSQDRRSGTGELFF
DNA: TGTGCCAGCAGCCAAGATCGGCGTTCGGGCACCGGGGAGCTGTTTTTT
V: TRBV3-1
D: .
size: few
J: TRBJ2-2

CDR3: CASSLMVGLAGGNEQFF
DNA: TGTGCCAGCAGCTTAATGGTGGGACTAGCGGGGGGGAATGAGCAGTTCTTC
V: TRBV7-3
D: TRBD2
size: many
J: TRBJ2-1

CDR3: CASNGQLSYEQYF
DNA: TGTGCCAGCAACGGACAGCTTTCCTACGAGCAGTACTTC
V: TRBV2
D: .
size: many
J: TRBJ2-7

CDR3: CASSETLGHSNQPQHF
DNA: TGTGCCAGCAGTGAAACTCTCGGACACTCTAATCAGCCCCAGCATTTT
V: TRBV6-1
D: .
size: .
J: TRBJ1-5

CDR3: CASSPRDRAYSDNEQFF
DNA: TGTGCCAGCTCACCGCGGGACAGAGCCTACTCTGATAATGAGCAGTTCTTC
V: TRBV18
D: .
size: many
J: TRBJ2-1

CDR3: CASSMSAGGGGANVLTF
DNA: TGTGCCAGTAGTATGAGTGCAGGGGGCGGTGGGGCCAACGTCCTGACTTTC
V: TRBV19
D: TRBD1
size: few
J: TRBJ2-6

CDR3: CSSRTGGGGELFF
DNA: TGCAGCTCCCGGACAGGGGGTGGCGGGGAGCTGTTTTTT
V: TRBV29-1
D: TRBD1
size: few
J: TRBJ2-2

CDR3: CASSWEGLDPSEQYF
DNA: TGTGCCAGCAGCTGGGAGGGACTAGATCCCTCCGAGCAGTACTTC
V: TRBV5-5
D: TRBD2
size: .
J: TRBJ2-7

CDR3: CSARTQGLDEKLFF
DNA: TGCAGTGCTAGAACCCAGGGATTGGATGAAAAACTGTTTTTT
V: TRBV20-1
D: .
size: .
J: TRBJ1-4

CDR3: CASSYPGQGTGNTIYF
DNA: TGTGCCAGCAGTTACCCGGGACAGGGGACCGGAAACACCATATATTTT
V: TRBV6-2/TRBV6-3
D: TRBD1
size: .
J: TRBJ1-3

CDR3: CASSQDHGASGSPLHF
DNA: TGTGCCAGCAGCCAAGATCATGGGGCCTCGGGTTCACCCCTCCACTTT
V: TRBV3-1
D: .
size: many
J: TRBJ1-6

CDR3: CATNDGQEQETQYF
DNA: TGTGCCACTAACGACGGACAGGAGCAAGAGACCCAGTACTTC
V: TRBV24-1
D: TRBD1
size: many
J: TRBJ2-5

CDR3: CASSLVGTAGNTIYF
DNA: TGTGCCAGCAGCTTGGTCGGGACCGCCGGAAACACCATATATTTT
V: TRBV5-4
D: .
size: few
J: TRBJ1-3

CDR3: CASRLLIARVATNEKLFF
DNA: TGTGCCAGCAGGTTGCTCATCGCACGGGTTGCAACTAATGAAAAACTGTTTTTT
V: TRBV3-1
D: .
size: many
J: TRBJ1-4

CDR3: CASSQEGQGYGYTF
DNA: TGTGCCAGCAGCCAAGAAGGACAGGGCTATGGCTACACCTTC
V: TRBV3-1
D: TRBD1
size: many
J: TRBJ1-2

CDR3: CAISGGARGYEQYF
DNA: TGTGCCATCAGTGGAGGGGCCAGGGGCTACGAGCAGTACTTC
V: TRBV10-3
D: .
size: many
J: TRBJ2-7

CDR3: CASSRVSGPNSYEQYF
DNA: TGTGCCAGCAGTAGAGTTTCAGGGCCCAACTCCTACGAGCAGTACTTC
V: TRBV28
D: .
size: many
J: TRBJ2-7

CDR3: CAWAGGSGNQPQHF
DNA: TGTGCCTGGGCTGGGGGTTCGGGCAATCAGCCCCAGCATTTT
V: TRBV30
D: .
size: many
J: TRBJ1-5

CDR3: CASSYSIHTEAFF
DNA: TGTGCCAGCAGTTACTCGATACACACTGAAGCTTTCTTT
V: TRBV6-5
D: .
size: many
J: TRBJ1-1

CDR3: CAIQGATEAFF
DNA: TGTGCCATACAGGGGGCCACTGAAGCTTTCTTT
V: TRBV12-3/TRBV12-4
D: TRBD1
size: many
J: TRBJ1-1

CDR3: CASSRPSGGQYF
DNA: TGTGCCAGCAGTCGCCCTTCGGGTGGGCAGTACTTC
V: TRBV6-1
D: .
size: many
J: TRBJ2-7

CDR3: CASSPPGGRYNEQFF
DNA: TGTGCCAGCAGCCCCCCCGGGGGCCGGTACAATGAGCAGTTCTTC
V: TRBV28
D: .
size: many
J: TRBJ2-1

CDR3: CASRGGNAEAFF
DNA: TGTGCCAGCAGAGGAGGCAACGCTGAAGCTTTCTTT
V: TRBV4-2
D: .
size: .
J: TRBJ1-1

CDR3: CASSTPGQGHNEQFF
DNA: TGTGCCAGCAGCACTCCGGGACAGGGACACAATGAGCAGTTCTTC
V: TRBV7-9
D: TRBD1
size: many
J: TRBJ2-1

CDR3: CATSDPGGASYNEQFF
DNA: TGTGCCACCAGTGATCCCGGGGGCGCCTCGTACAATGAGCAGTTCTTC
V: TRBV24-1
D: .
size: many
J: TRBJ2-1

CDR3: CSAPPGGGAGSDEQYF
DNA: TGCAGTGCCCCCCCGGGGGGAGGGGCTGGGTCTGACGAGCAGTACTTC
V: TRBV20-1
D: TRBD2
size: many
J: TRBJ2-7

CDR3: CASSHGPFNNEQFF
DNA: TGTGCCAGCAGCCACGGACCATTTAACAATGAGCAGTTCTTC
V: TRBV28
D: .
size: many
J: TRBJ2-1

CDR3: CAWSGRDRGPYTF
DNA: TGTGCCTGGAGTGGCCGGGACAGAGGCCCCTACACCTTC
V: TRBV30
D: TRBD1
size: many
J: TRBJ1-2

CDR3: CSARSGVGGETQYF
DNA: TGCAGTGCTAGAAGCGGGGTCGGGGGAGAGACCCAGTACTTC
V: TRBV20-1
D: TRBD2
size: many
J: TRBJ2-5

CDR3: CASRLGGSEKLFF
DNA: TGTGCCAGCAGATTGGGGGGGAGTGAAAAACTGTTTTTT
V: TRBV6-1
D: .
size: many
J: TRBJ1-4

CDR3: CASSLAHTGNTIYF
DNA: TGTGCCAGCAGCTTAGCTCACACTGGAAACACCATATATTTT
V: TRBV7-3
D: .
size: .
J: TRBJ1-3

CDR3: CASLGSNTDTQYF
DNA: TGTGCCAGCCTGGGGAGCAACACAGATACGCAGTATTTT
V: TRBV7-9
D: .
size: .
J: TRBJ2-3